The 10 T cell receptor beta chains listed next were all sequenced from one sample in a study of CD8 T cells in ankylosing spondylitis. Study-level findings and limits: Ankylosing spondylitis blood seemed to carry a telltale TCR beta motif made of under ten highly homologous variants.

TCRdb reprocessed the 5' RACE reads with MiXCR, giving one entry per CDR3 protein. The table records tens of thousands of distinct CDR3 sequences, about 9% of them present only once. No antigen has been assigned to these receptors. The source material was blood, either unsorted or a sorted T cell fraction (not recorded which). Receptor source: a male donor with ankylosing spondylitis.

CDR3 in DNA: TGTGCCAGCAGCCCAGGGGGCGCGAACACTGAAGCTTTCTTT. Its translation is CASSPGGANTEAFF. The chain couples TRBV9 to TRBJ1-1; the match to TRBD1 covers 8 bases. Per germline, CDR1 SGDLS and CDR2 YYNGEE. CDR3 size: 14 residues. V dropped 4 bases and J dropped 1; count of bases not matched to a gene: 3.

The chain couples TRBV7-9 to TRBJ2-1; TRBD1 matches 8 bases. The trim removed 5 bases at V and 4 bases at J, leaving 7 bases unmatched. This CDR3 region has 15 residues. Germline V gene sequence: CDR1 SEHNR, CDR2 FQNEAQ (reference sequence). The CDR3 DNA is TGTGCCAGCAGCCCCCCCGGGACAGGTTACAATGAGCAGTTCTTC. This encodes CASSPPGTGYNEQFF.

The V call is TRBV6-2 or TRBV6-3, the J call TRBJ2-1, with TRBD2 as a possible D gene (6 bases). The V end lost 1 base, the J end lost 5 bases, and 15 bases lay between the germline ends. The CDR3 spans 16 residues. CDR1 is MNHEY, CDR2 SVGEGT, per germline. The CDR3 nucleotides are TGTGCCAGCAGTTACTTCCTCGGGGGAGCGGACAATGAGCAGTTCTTC. As protein: CASSYFLGGADNEQFF.

This clonotype turned up a few times. The chain links TRBV15 to TRBJ2-1; no firm D call. The CDR3 spans 12 residues. V lost 1 base and J lost 7, with 5 bases in between. In germline, CDR1 is LNHNV, CDR2 YYDKDF (reference sequence). The chain's CDR3 is CATSRVGNEQFF. Here the CDR3 DNA reads TGTGCCACCAGCAGAGTGGGAAATGAGCAGTTCTTC.

This clonotype occurred a few times. The chain is built from TRBV24-1 and TRBJ2-1; 8 bases are a match to TRBD2. The length of the CDR3 is 15 residues. CDR1 and CDR2 (germline): KGHDR, SFDVKD. V was clipped by 3 bases and J by 7 bases; unmatched bases: 7. The CDR3 spells CATSDRPGTRNEQFF. The CDR3 DNA reads TGTGCCACCAGTGATCGTCCCGGGACTAGGAATGAGCAGTTCTTC.

This clonotype appeared a few times. The chain has TRBV14 and TRBJ1-2; D may be TRBD1 (5 bases). The CDR3 is made up of 14 amino acids. The ends were cut back, 1 base at V and 8 bases at J, with 14 bases in the middle. The V gene's germline CDR1 is SGHDN and CDR2 FVKESK. For the CDR3, the DNA is TGTGCCAGCAGCCAAGCCGCGGGGCGAGGAGGCTACACCTTC. It encodes CASSQAAGRGGYTF.

This clonotype was observed a few times. The V call is TRBV2, the J call TRBJ2-3, with 8 bases matching TRBD1. V dropped 6 bases and J dropped 8; count of bases not matched to a gene: 10. The CDR3 runs to 14 residues. Germline values: CDR1 SNHLY, CDR2 FYNNEI. Here the CDR3 reads CASSNLDRGSTQYF. The CDR3 region has the DNA TGTGCCAGCAGCAACCTCGACAGGGGAAGTACGCAGTATTTT.

This clonotype was seen many times. In DNA, the CDR3 is TGCGCCAGCAGCTTGGGGTGGGGAAACACTGAAGCTTTCTTT. Its translation: CASSLGWGNTEAFF. The chain is built from TRBV5-1 and TRBJ1-1; D is uncertain. From germline, CDR1 is SGHRS and CDR2 YFSETQ. CDR3 length: 14 residues. V was clipped by 0 bases and J by 2 bases, with 8 bases between them.

The rearrangement uses TRBV10-2 and TRBJ2-2, with D possibly being TRBD1 (5 bases). The V and J ends lost 5 bases and 7 bases respectively, with 11 bases between them. CDR3 length: 13 amino acids. Germline CDR1 reads WSHSY; CDR2 reads SAAADI. The CDR3 reads CASSPLRGGELFF. The CDR3 DNA sequence: TGCGCCAGCAGTCCCCTTAGGGGCGGGGAGCTGTTTTTT.

This chain links TRBV5-6 with TRBJ2-5; a weak D match, TRBD1 (5 bases). The germline V gene encodes CDR1 SGHDT and CDR2 YYEEEE. The CDR3 is made up of 15 amino acids. V was pared by 3 bases and J by 4 bases, with 16 bases between. CDR3 nucleotides: TGTGCCAGCAGCTCCGGGCCCGCTAGGGGAGAGACCCAGTACTTC. Protein: CASSSGPARGETQYF.